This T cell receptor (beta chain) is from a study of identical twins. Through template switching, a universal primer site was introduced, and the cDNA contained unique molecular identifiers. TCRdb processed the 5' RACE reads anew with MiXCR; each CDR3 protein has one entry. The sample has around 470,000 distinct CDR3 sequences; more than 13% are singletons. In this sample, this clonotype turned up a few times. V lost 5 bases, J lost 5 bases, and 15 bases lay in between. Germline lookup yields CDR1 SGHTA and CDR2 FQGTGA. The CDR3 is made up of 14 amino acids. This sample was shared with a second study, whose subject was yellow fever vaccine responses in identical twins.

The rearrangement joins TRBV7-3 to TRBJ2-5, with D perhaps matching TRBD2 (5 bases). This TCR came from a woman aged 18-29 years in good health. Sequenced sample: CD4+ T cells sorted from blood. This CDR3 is CASSLRGGRETQYF. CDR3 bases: TGTGCCAGCAGCCTCCGGGGTGGTCGGGAGACCCAGTACTTC.